Listed below are T cell receptor beta chains from one sample, sequenced in a study of cytomegalovirus exposure and HLA in healthy donors. The assay was immunoSEQ multiplex PCR, and TCRdb's table has in-frame clones only and misses some. The sample has tens of thousands of clones; roughly nine tenths are singletons. Sequences were obtained from PBMCs. The receptors derive from a woman aged 25 to 39 in good health and CMV-seronegative. CDR3s include the opening cysteine and the closing phenylalanine or tryptophan. Fields, in order: CDR3 DNA, CDR3 protein, V gene, clone size, J gene, D gene. A D gene is named only where the DNA matches it firmly. Clone sizes are given selectively: once, few, many, or a class where the clone is expanded.

CDR3nt: TGTGCCAGCAGCCCGACCGACAGGGTGGGCGAGCAGTACTTC
CDR3aa: CASSPTDRVGEQYF
v_gene: TRBV13
abundance: .
j_gene: TRBJ2-7
d_gene: TRBD1

CDR3nt: TGTGCCAGCAGCTTGGAAACAGTGACCGAGGGACTAGCGGGAGGAGAGCAGTACTTC
CDR3aa: CASSLETVTEGLAGGEQYF
v_gene: TRBV7-9
abundance: once
j_gene: TRBJ2-7
d_gene: TRBD2

CDR3nt: TGTGCCAGCAGTTTCGGGGGGGGCTCCTACAATGAGCAGTTCTTC
CDR3aa: CASSFGGGSYNEQFF
v_gene: TRBV27
abundance: .
j_gene: TRBJ2-1
d_gene: TRBD2

CDR3nt: TGTGCCAGCTCACCTACAAACAGGGGATCCTATGGCTACACCTTC
CDR3aa: CASSPTNRGSYGYTF
v_gene: TRBV18
abundance: .
j_gene: TRBJ1-2
d_gene: TRBD1

CDR3nt: TGTGCCAGCAGCGTAGAGGACTGGTATGGCTACACCTTC
CDR3aa: CASSVEDWYGYTF
v_gene: TRBV9
abundance: .
j_gene: TRBJ1-2
d_gene: .

CDR3nt: TGTGCCAGCAGCTTAAATAGCGCAGGGGAAAACACTGAAGCTTTCTTT
CDR3aa: CASSLNSAGENTEAFF
v_gene: TRBV7-3
abundance: .
j_gene: TRBJ1-1
d_gene: .

CDR3nt: TGTGCCTGGAGTTACAACAGGAATGAAAAACTGTTTTTT
CDR3aa: CAWSYNRNEKLFF
v_gene: TRBV30
abundance: .
j_gene: TRBJ1-4
d_gene: .

CDR3nt: TGTGCCAGCAGCCCGCAAGCGGGAGACTACGAGCAGTACTTC
CDR3aa: CASSPQAGDYEQYF
v_gene: TRBV7-3
abundance: .
j_gene: TRBJ2-7
d_gene: TRBD2

CDR3nt: TGTGCCAGCTCACCAGAAGGGACTAGCGGGCAAGAGACCCAGTACTTC
CDR3aa: CASSPEGTSGQETQYF
v_gene: TRBV18
abundance: .
j_gene: TRBJ2-5
d_gene: TRBD2

CDR3nt: TGTGCCAGCAGCTTAGGGGGGACTAGCGTAAATGAGCAGTTCTTC
CDR3aa: CASSLGGTSVNEQFF
v_gene: TRBV13
abundance: .
j_gene: TRBJ2-1
d_gene: TRBD2

CDR3nt: TGTGCCAGCAGCCCTCCGGGACACTTACAAGAGACCCAGTACTTC
CDR3aa: CASSPPGHLQETQYF
v_gene: TRBV9
abundance: few
j_gene: TRBJ2-5
d_gene: .

CDR3nt: TGTGCCTGGAGTCGAACAGTGAACACTGAAGCTTTCTTT
CDR3aa: CAWSRTVNTEAFF
v_gene: TRBV30
abundance: few
j_gene: TRBJ1-1
d_gene: .

CDR3nt: TGTGCCAGCAGCCAAGATAGGCAGGGGGTCCAGCCCCAGCATTTT
CDR3aa: CASSQDRQGVQPQHF
v_gene: TRBV4-2
abundance: .
j_gene: TRBJ1-5
d_gene: TRBD1

CDR3nt: TGTGCCAGCAGCCCGGCTGGCAGGGAAGATAACGAGCAGTACTTC
CDR3aa: CASSPAGREDNEQYF
v_gene: TRBV7-3
abundance: .
j_gene: TRBJ2-7
d_gene: .

CDR3nt: TGTGCCAGCAAGAGCAGCGGGGCACAAGAGACCCAGTACTTC
CDR3aa: CASKSSGAQETQYF
v_gene: TRBV28
abundance: .
j_gene: TRBJ2-5
d_gene: TRBD2

CDR3nt: TGTGCCAGCAGCTTGGGACTAGCGGATGGGAATGAGCAGTTCTTC
CDR3aa: CASSLGLADGNEQFF
v_gene: TRBV5-4
abundance: .
j_gene: TRBJ2-1
d_gene: TRBD2

CDR3nt: TGTGCCAGTAGTATCTACACCGGGGAGCTGTTTTTT
CDR3aa: CASSIYTGELFF
v_gene: TRBV19
abundance: .
j_gene: TRBJ2-2
d_gene: .

CDR3nt: TGCAGCGTTGCGTGGGCATTCCCTTCCTACGAGCAGTACTTC
CDR3aa: CSVAWAFPSYEQYF
v_gene: TRBV29-1
abundance: .
j_gene: TRBJ2-7
d_gene: .

CDR3nt: TGTGCCAGCAGCTTCGGGACAAGGAACACTGAAGCTTTCTTT
CDR3aa: CASSFGTRNTEAFF
v_gene: TRBV5-6
abundance: .
j_gene: TRBJ1-1
d_gene: .

CDR3nt: TGTGCCAGCAGTTACGACCAGGCGGGAGGCCTATACGAGCAGTACTTC
CDR3aa: CASSYDQAGGLYEQYF
v_gene: TRBV6-6
abundance: .
j_gene: TRBJ2-7
d_gene: TRBD2

CDR3nt: TGCGCCAGCAGCTTGAATCGAAGCGGGATAAACTACAATGAGCAGTTCTTC
CDR3aa: CASSLNRSGINYNEQFF
v_gene: TRBV5-1
abundance: .
j_gene: TRBJ2-1
d_gene: TRBD2

CDR3nt: TGTGCCAGCAGGGGGACTAGCACGCAAGAGACCCAGTACTTC
CDR3aa: CASRGTSTQETQYF
v_gene: TRBV2
abundance: .
j_gene: TRBJ2-5
d_gene: TRBD2

CDR3nt: TGCAGCGTTGACGACAGGGGGACCATTAGGGAGCAGTTCTTC
CDR3aa: CSVDDRGTIREQFF
v_gene: TRBV29-1
abundance: .
j_gene: TRBJ2-1
d_gene: TRBD1

CDR3nt: TGTGCCAGTAGTATCCTATTGGGGAGCTCCTACGAGCAGTACTTC
CDR3aa: CASSILLGSSYEQYF
v_gene: TRBV19
abundance: .
j_gene: TRBJ2-7
d_gene: .

CDR3nt: TGCGCCAGCAGCCAGGTCATTCCTACCGGGACAGGGAATGAAAAACTGTTTTTT
CDR3aa: CASSQVIPTGTGNEKLFF
v_gene: TRBV4-3
abundance: .
j_gene: TRBJ1-4
d_gene: TRBD1

CDR3nt: TGCGCCAGCAGCACTTTTAGCGGGGTTAACTACAATGAGCAGTTCTTC
CDR3aa: CASSTFSGVNYNEQFF
v_gene: TRBV5-1
abundance: .
j_gene: TRBJ2-1
d_gene: TRBD2

CDR3nt: TGTGCCAGCAGTTTATTTGCAGGGGGACACTTGTACGAGCAGTACTTC
CDR3aa: CASSLFAGGHLYEQYF
v_gene: TRBV28
abundance: .
j_gene: TRBJ2-7
d_gene: TRBD1

CDR3nt: TGTGCCAGCAGCTTGTGGACAGGGAACACCGGGGAGCTGTTTTTT
CDR3aa: CASSLWTGNTGELFF
v_gene: TRBV7-3
abundance: .
j_gene: TRBJ2-2
d_gene: TRBD1

CDR3nt: TGTGCCAGCAGCTTGGGACCAGGGGACGAGCAGTACTTC
CDR3aa: CASSLGPGDEQYF
v_gene: TRBV5-4
abundance: few
j_gene: TRBJ2-7
d_gene: .

CDR3nt: TGTGCCAGTAGTACACCTCAGGGTAATGGCTACACCTTC
CDR3aa: CASSTPQGNGYTF
v_gene: TRBV19
abundance: .
j_gene: TRBJ1-2
d_gene: .

CDR3nt: TGCGCCAGCAGCCCCCGGACAGGCTTAGAAGCTTTCTTT
CDR3aa: CASSPRTGLEAFF
v_gene: TRBV5-1
abundance: .
j_gene: TRBJ1-1
d_gene: TRBD1

CDR3nt: TGTGCCAGGGGACAGCCGAGCTCTGGGGCCAACGTCCTGACTTTC
CDR3aa: CARGQPSSGANVLTF
v_gene: TRBV2
abundance: .
j_gene: TRBJ2-6
d_gene: TRBD1

CDR3nt: TGTGCCGTACCGGGACTGGGGGAAACAGATACGCAGTATTTT
CDR3aa: CAVPGLGETDTQYF
v_gene: TRBV7-9
abundance: .
j_gene: TRBJ2-3
d_gene: .

CDR3nt: TGTGCTAGCAGCCCCGGACAGGGGGCGGCGGGGGCCAACGTCCTGACTTTC
CDR3aa: CASSPGQGAAGANVLTF
v_gene: TRBV7-7
abundance: .
j_gene: TRBJ2-6
d_gene: TRBD1

CDR3nt: TGTGCCAGCAGTGAGTACCTCGGACAGGGAAATCAGCCCCAGCATTTT
CDR3aa: CASSEYLGQGNQPQHF
v_gene: TRBV6-1
abundance: once
j_gene: TRBJ1-5
d_gene: TRBD1

CDR3nt: TGTGCCAGTAGTAAGGGGTTACCAAACGAGCAGTACTTC
CDR3aa: CASSKGLPNEQYF
v_gene: TRBV19
abundance: .
j_gene: TRBJ2-7
d_gene: .

CDR3nt: TGTGCCAGCAGCCCGATCGATGCGGATAGCTCCTACGAGCAGTACTTC
CDR3aa: CASSPIDADSSYEQYF
v_gene: TRBV9
abundance: .
j_gene: TRBJ2-7
d_gene: .

CDR3nt: TGTGCCAGCAGCCCCAGGACCCCCGGGGATGGCTACACCTTC
CDR3aa: CASSPRTPGDGYTF
v_gene: TRBV9
abundance: .
j_gene: TRBJ1-2
d_gene: .

CDR3nt: TGTGCCAGCACTCCGTGGTCTAGCGGGTTAAATGAGCAGTTCTTC
CDR3aa: CASTPWSSGLNEQFF
v_gene: TRBV2
abundance: .
j_gene: TRBJ2-1
d_gene: TRBD2

CDR3nt: TGTGCTAGTGGTTTGATACGGCGGATCGGAGATACGCAGTATTTT
CDR3aa: CASGLIRRIGDTQYF
v_gene: TRBV12-5
abundance: .
j_gene: TRBJ2-3
d_gene: .

CDR3nt: TGTGCCAGCAGCCGCAGGACAGGGGATAGATACGAGCAGTACTTC
CDR3aa: CASSRRTGDRYEQYF
v_gene: TRBV7-6
abundance: once
j_gene: TRBJ2-7
d_gene: TRBD1

CDR3nt: TGTGCCAGTAGTATCCCTCGGACAAGGTTCGGCTACACCTTC
CDR3aa: CASSIPRTRFGYTF
v_gene: TRBV19
abundance: .
j_gene: TRBJ1-2
d_gene: .

CDR3nt: TGCGCCAGCAGCCAAATGGGGGGAAGTGGGGCCAACGTCCTGACTTTC
CDR3aa: CASSQMGGSGANVLTF
v_gene: TRBV4-3
abundance: .
j_gene: TRBJ2-6
d_gene: .

CDR3nt: TGTGCCAGTAGTCCCGAGCTTCATCAGCCCCAGCATTTT
CDR3aa: CASSPELHQPQHF
v_gene: TRBV19
abundance: .
j_gene: TRBJ1-5
d_gene: .

CDR3nt: TGTGCCAGCCGGGCCCCGGGAGACTATGGCTACACCTTC
CDR3aa: CASRAPGDYGYTF
v_gene: TRBV5-8
abundance: .
j_gene: TRBJ1-2
d_gene: .

CDR3nt: TGTGCCAGCAGTTCTTACTACGAGCAGTACTTC
CDR3aa: CASSSYYEQYF
v_gene: TRBV27
abundance: .
j_gene: TRBJ2-7
d_gene: .

CDR3nt: TGTGCCAGTAGGTGGGGGGACACTGAAGCTTTCTTT
CDR3aa: CASRWGDTEAFF
v_gene: TRBV19
abundance: .
j_gene: TRBJ1-1
d_gene: .

CDR3nt: TGTGCCAGCAGCCAGTGGACTAGCGGGAGGCAAGAGACCCAGTACTTC
CDR3aa: CASSQWTSGRQETQYF
v_gene: TRBV11-3
abundance: .
j_gene: TRBJ2-5
d_gene: TRBD2

CDR3nt: TGTGCCAGCAGTCTGACAGGGGAGGGCAACGAGCAGTACTTC
CDR3aa: CASSLTGEGNEQYF
v_gene: TRBV2
abundance: .
j_gene: TRBJ2-7
d_gene: .

CDR3nt: TGTGCTAGCAGCTCCCGCGGGGCAGGCCGTGAGACCCAGTACTTC
CDR3aa: CASSSRGAGRETQYF
v_gene: TRBV7-7
abundance: .
j_gene: TRBJ2-5
d_gene: .

CDR3nt: TGTGCCAGCAGCTCCAGGGGTAGCGGGACGAACACCGGGGAGCTGTTTTTT
CDR3aa: CASSSRGSGTNTGELFF
v_gene: TRBV5-4
abundance: .
j_gene: TRBJ2-2
d_gene: TRBD2

CDR3nt: TGTGCCAGCAGTTATCCGGGACAGGGCCTCGATGAAGCTTTCTTT
CDR3aa: CASSYPGQGLDEAFF
v_gene: TRBV27
abundance: .
j_gene: TRBJ1-1
d_gene: TRBD1